Listed here are 14 T cell receptor beta chains from one sample, sequenced in a study of shared clonotypes between healthy human individuals (dated by TCRdb to about 2020). Receptor libraries were prepared by the immunoSEQ multiplex PCR assay. What TCRdb holds here is the immuneACCESS table cut down to in-frame rearrangements. Part of the clones is not present; checked against another copy, under half of the missing clones reflect an unresolved V gene, and the others are unexplained. This sample comprises 2 million to 2.5 million clones, approximately 96% of them detected only once. Over 0.1% of the sample belongs to the ten largest clones. The source material was naive CD4+ T cells sorted from blood. This specimen's cell subset or site label, per the study, means: CD45RA+ positively selected. The receptors were gathered from a man between 18 and 35 years old in good health.

The chain uses TRBV6-5 and TRBJ1-2; 9 positions match TRBD1. The CDR3 length is 15 residues. V lost 4 bases, J lost 7 bases, and 10 bases stayed unmatched. The germline CDR1 and CDR2 sequences are MNHEY and SVGAGI. The CDR3 is CASSSPGQGSSGYTF. CDR3 DNA sequence: TGTGCCAGCAGTTCCCCGGGACAGGGTAGTAGTGGCTACACCTTC.

This chain links TRBV6-5 with TRBJ2-2, with D possibly being TRBD2 (5 bases). The CDR3 contains 13 residues. Germline V lookup: CDR1 MNHEY, CDR2 SVGAGI. V lost 7 bases, J lost 3 bases, and 9 bases lay in between. The CDR3 loop reads CASKGRDTGELFF. DNA for the CDR3: TGTGCCAGCAAAGGGCGGGACACCGGGGAGCTGTTTTTT.

The chain has TRBV2 and TRBJ1-1, with D perhaps matching TRBD1 (5 bases). V was shortened by 8 bases and J by 7 bases, with 11 bases between the two germline ends. The CDR3 extends over 11 amino acids. The germline V gene has CDR1 SNHLY and CDR2 FYNNEI. The DNA of the CDR3 is TGTGCCAGCTCTAGGGGCGGTGAAGCTTTCTTT. It encodes CASSRGGEAFF.

The rearrangement joins TRBV6-5 to TRBJ2-5, with 7 bases lining up with TRBD2. Germline V lookup: CDR1 MNHEY, CDR2 SVGAGI. This CDR3 spans 13 amino acids. V shed 4 bases and J 5 bases; nucleotides not matched to a gene: 4. The CDR3 nucleotides read TGTGCCAGCAGTTTGGGAGGGAGTGAGACCCAGTACTTC. Translation: CASSLGGSETQYF.

DNA of the CDR3: TGTGCCAGCAGTAGTGACAGAGGAACTGAAGCTTTCTTT. Encoded protein: CASSSDRGTEAFF. The J gene is TRBJ1-1, the V gene TRBV6-1; D perhaps matches TRBD1 (5 bases). The CDR3 is made up of 13 amino acids. Germline lookup yields CDR1 MNHNS and CDR2 SASEGT. Trimming shortened V by 5 bases and J by 5 bases, and 12 bases separated the two germline ends.

The chain combines TRBV28 with TRBJ2-7, with 7 bases matching TRBD1. V lost 6 bases to trimming and J lost 6 bases; unmatched junction nucleotides: 8. This CDR3 spans 13 amino acids. Germline assignment: CDR1 MDHEN and CDR2 SYDVKM. The DNA for the CDR3 is TGTGCCAGCAGACAGGGGTTCGGTGGCGAGCAGTACTTC. This gives the protein CASRQGFGGEQYF.

The J gene is TRBJ2-3, the V gene TRBV5-8; tentative D call: TRBD1 (5 bases). V lost 0 bases and J 5 bases, leaving 16 bases between the germline ends. This CDR3 comprises 16 residues. Germline CDR1 is SGHTS and CDR2 is YDEGEE. The CDR3 DNA is TGTGCCAGCAGCTTGGCAGGGCAGTATATGGGAGATACGCAGTATTTT. Translation: CASSLAGQYMGDTQYF. The full variable domain, with the rest looked up from reference TRBV5-8 and TRBJ2-3, is EAGVTQSPTHLIKTRGQQATLRCSPISGHTSVYWYQQALGLGLQFLLWYDEGEERNRGNFPPRFSGRQFPNYSSELNVNALELEDSALYLCASSLAGQYMGDTQYFGPGTRLTVL.

V and J are TRBV7-9 and TRBJ1-6, with 10 nucleotides matching TRBD1. Germline CDR1 reads SEHNR; CDR2 reads FQNEAQ (reference sequence). V lost 5 bases to trimming and J lost 8 bases; unmatched junction nucleotides: 9. The CDR3 has 16 amino acids. CDR3 DNA sequence: TGTGCCAGCAGCCCGTCCGGGACAGGGGTTCATTCACCCCTCCACTTT. Encoded protein: CASSPSGTGVHSPLHF.

V and J are TRBV13 and TRBJ2-2, with D tentatively TRBD1 or TRBD2 (5 bases each). Germline-derived CDR1 and CDR2 are PRHDT and FYEKMQ (reference sequence). V was pared by 0 bases and J by 7 bases, with 18 bases between. There are 17 residues in the CDR3. CDR3: CASSLGQGAPEGGELFF. The CDR3 region has the DNA TGTGCCAGCAGCTTAGGCCAGGGAGCCCCTGAGGGCGGGGAGCTGTTTTTT.

The chain employs TRBV15 and TRBJ2-1; 9 bases match TRBD1. This CDR3 has 16 residues. Germline V gene lookup returns CDR1 LNHNV and CDR2 YYDKDF (reference sequence). V dropped 1 base and J dropped 7; count of bases not matched to a gene: 8. The CDR3, as DNA: TGTGCCACCAGCAGAGTTGGGACAGGGAGGCTTAATGAGCAGTTCTTC. It translates to CATSRVGTGRLNEQFF.

The gene calls are TRBV9 and TRBJ2-1; TRBD2 matches 7 bases. Germline assignment: CDR1 SGDLS and CDR2 YYNGEE. V was pared by 0 bases and J by 4 bases, with 7 bases of the junction left unmatched. The CDR3 sequence is 16 residues long. The CDR3 sequence: CASSVGSGIEYNEQFF. The CDR3 nucleotides are TGTGCCAGCAGCGTAGGGAGCGGGATAGAGTACAATGAGCAGTTCTTC. Drawing the rest from reference TRBV9 and TRBJ2-1, the complete variable domain is DSGVTQTPKHLITATGQRVTLRCSPRSGDLSVYWYQQSLDQGLQFLIQYYNGEERAKGNILERFSAQQFPDLHSELNLSSLELGDSALYFCASSVGSGIEYNEQFFGPGTRLTVL.

Comment on this clone: One end of the junction fails to match germline, which may point to a read error. CDR3 in DNA: TGTGCCACCAGCCGGGACGGGAACACTGAAGCTTTCTTT. It encodes CATSRDGNTEAFF. The J gene is TRBJ1-1, the V gene TRBV7-3; D perhaps matches TRBD1 (5 bases). CDR1 is SGHTA, CDR2 FQGTGA, per germline. The CDR3 length is 13 residues.

This chain links TRBV6-1 with TRBJ2-1; D unclear. Germline lookup yields CDR1 MNHNS and CDR2 SASEGT. CDR3 size: 14 residues. V shed 3 bases and J shed 10 bases, with 16 bases lying between them. CDR3 nucleotide sequence: TGTGCCAGCAGTGAGCTCTGGGCTGGGTTGGAGCAGTTCTTC. Its protein product is CASSELWAGLEQFF.

The chain is built from TRBV19 and TRBJ2-3, with TRBD2 matching 12 bases. The length of the CDR3 is 18 residues. With V trimmed by 4 bases and J by 0 bases, 8 bases remained unmatched. The germline V gene has CDR1 LNHDA and CDR2 SQIVND (reference sequence). CDR3 in DNA: TGTGCCAGTAGTAGAAGGGCTAGCGGGAGGGCTAGCACAGATACGCAGTATTTT. Its protein product is CASSRRASGRASTDTQYF.